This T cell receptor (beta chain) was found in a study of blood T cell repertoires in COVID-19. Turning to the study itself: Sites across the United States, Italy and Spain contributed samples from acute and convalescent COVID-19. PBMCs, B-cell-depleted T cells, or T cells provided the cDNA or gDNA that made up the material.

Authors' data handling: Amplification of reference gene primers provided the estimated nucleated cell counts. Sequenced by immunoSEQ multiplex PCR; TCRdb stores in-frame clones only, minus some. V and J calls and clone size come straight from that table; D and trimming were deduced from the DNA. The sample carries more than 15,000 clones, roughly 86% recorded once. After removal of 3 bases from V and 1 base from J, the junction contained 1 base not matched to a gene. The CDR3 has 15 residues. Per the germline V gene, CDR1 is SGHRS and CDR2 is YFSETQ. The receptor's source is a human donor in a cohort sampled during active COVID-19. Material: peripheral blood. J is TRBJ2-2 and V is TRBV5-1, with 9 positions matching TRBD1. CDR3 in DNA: TGCGCCAGCAGCTCGGGACAGGGGAACACCGGGGAGCTGTTTTTT. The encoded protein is CASSSGQGNTGELFF. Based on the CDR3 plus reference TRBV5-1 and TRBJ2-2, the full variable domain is KAGVTQTPRYLIKTRGQQVTLSCSPISGHRSVSWYQQTPGQGLQFLFEYFSETQRNKGNFPGRFSGRQFSNSRSEMNVSTLELGDSALYLCASSSGQGNTGELFFGEGSRLTVL.